This T cell receptor beta chain was captured by sequencing in a study of vaccination and CD4 T cells after COVID-19. As for the study in general: Convalescents were six males and four females, two of them Hispanic. Study observations and caveats: The median SARS-CoV-2-reactive clonotype number increased from about 20 to 38, without statistical significance.

TCRdb re-analysed the PCR reads in MiXCR, keeping a single row per CDR3 protein. The sample records roughly 22,000 distinct CDR3 sequences, under 60% being singletons. About this clonotype itself: Antigen unknown.

Trimming stripped 7 bases from V and 9 bases from J, with 10 bases between. Germline V gives CDR1 DFQATT, CDR2 SNEGSKA (reference sequence). The CDR3 contains 10 residues. The source of this sequence is a human donor who had recovered from COVID-19. The chain joins TRBV20-1 to TRBJ2-4; a weak D match, TRBD2 (5 bases). Sequenced here: CD4+ T cells from blood, sampled before SARS-CoV-2 vaccination. The CDR3 nucleotides read TGCAGTGGTGGGAGTGGCATTCAGTACTTC. Translating gives CSGGSGIQYF.